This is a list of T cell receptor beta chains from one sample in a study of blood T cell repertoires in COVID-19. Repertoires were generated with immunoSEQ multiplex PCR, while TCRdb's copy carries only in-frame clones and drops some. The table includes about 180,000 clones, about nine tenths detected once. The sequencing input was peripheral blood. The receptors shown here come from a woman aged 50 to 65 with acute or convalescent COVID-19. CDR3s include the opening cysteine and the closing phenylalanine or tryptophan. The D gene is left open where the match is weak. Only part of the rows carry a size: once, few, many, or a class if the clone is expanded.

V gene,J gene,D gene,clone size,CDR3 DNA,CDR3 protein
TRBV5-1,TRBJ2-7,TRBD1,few,TGCGCCAGCAGCCTCTCCGGGACAGGCTACGAGCAGTACTTC,CASSLSGTGYEQYF
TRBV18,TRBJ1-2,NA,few,TGTGCCAGCTCACCACAGGGGGTGGACTATGGCTACACCTTC,CASSPQGVDYGYTF
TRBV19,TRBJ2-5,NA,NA,TGTGCCAGTAGTATGAATAGGGGGGAGACCCAGTACTTC,CASSMNRGETQYF
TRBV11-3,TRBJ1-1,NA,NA,TGTGCCAGCAGCTACGGAACAGGGTTGGCAACTGAAGCTTTCTTT,CASSYGTGLATEAFF
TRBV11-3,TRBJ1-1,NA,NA,TGTGCCTCCTCTTTCGGCAGGGACACTGAAGCTTTCTTT,CASSFGRDTEAFF
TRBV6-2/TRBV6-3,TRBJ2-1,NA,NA,TGTGCCAGCAGTTCAGGACTATTCAATGAGCAGTTCTTC,CASSSGLFNEQFF
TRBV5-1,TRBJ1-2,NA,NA,TGCGCCAGCAGCTTAGCCGGGGATTATGGCTACACCTTC,CASSLAGDYGYTF
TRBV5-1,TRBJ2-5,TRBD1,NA,TGCGCCAGCAGCCCCGACAGGGTTCAAGAGACCCAGTACTTC,CASSPDRVQETQYF
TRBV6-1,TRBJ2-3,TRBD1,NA,TGTGCCAGCAGTGAAGGGACAGGGGGCGATACGCAGTATTTT,CASSEGTGGDTQYF
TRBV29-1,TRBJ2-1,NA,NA,TGCAGCGCCGACTCCCACAACGGTAATGAGCAGTTCTTC,CSADSHNGNEQFF
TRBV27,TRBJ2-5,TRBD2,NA,TGTGCCAGCAGTTTGCGGGGGGGAGAGACCCAGTACTTC,CASSLRGGETQYF
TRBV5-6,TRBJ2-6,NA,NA,TGTGCCAGCAGCTTCGTCGGGGGGCTAGTCTCTGGGGCCAACGTCCTGACTTTC,CASSFVGGLVSGANVLTF
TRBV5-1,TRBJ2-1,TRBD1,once,TGCGCCAGCAGCCGGACAGGGGAGGGGTACAATGAGCAGTTCTTC,CASSRTGEGYNEQFF
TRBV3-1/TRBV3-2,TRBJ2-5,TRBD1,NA,TGTGCCAGCAGCTTACCGACAGGGTTCCGGGAGACCCAGTACTTC,CASSLPTGFRETQYF
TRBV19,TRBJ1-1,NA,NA,TGTGCCAGTAAACCTGAGCGGGGCTGGAACACTGAAGCTTTCTTT,CASKPERGWNTEAFF
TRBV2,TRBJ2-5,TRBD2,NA,TGTGCCAGCAGTGAGAGAGGGCTAGCGGAAGAACAAGAGACCCAGTACTTC,CASSERGLAEEQETQYF
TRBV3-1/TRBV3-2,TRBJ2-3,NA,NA,TGTGCCAGCAGCCAAGGGTGGGGGGTCACAGATACGCAGTATTTT,CASSQGWGVTDTQYF
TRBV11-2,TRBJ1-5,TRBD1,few,TGTGCCAGCAGTTTGACAGGGGGCCAGCCCCAGCATTTT,CASSLTGGQPQHF
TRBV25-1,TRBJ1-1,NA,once,TGTGCCAGCAGCGTTCCGGGGGACACTGAAGCTTTCTTT,CASSVPGDTEAFF
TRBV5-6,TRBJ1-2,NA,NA,TGTGCCAGCAGCTGGGGGGAGGGCTACACCTTC,CASSWGEGYTF
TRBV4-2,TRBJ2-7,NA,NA,TGTGCCAGCAGCCAAGATCGGGCCTACGAGCAGTACTTC,CASSQDRAYEQYF
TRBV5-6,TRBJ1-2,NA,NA,TGTGCCAGCAGCTTGCCCCGACGGCAGGATCCTGGCTACACCTTC,CASSLPRRQDPGYTF
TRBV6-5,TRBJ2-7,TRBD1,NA,TGTGCCACCCACGACAGGGCTATTTACGAGCAGTACTTC,CATHDRAIYEQYF
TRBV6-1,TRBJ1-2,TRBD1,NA,TGTGCCAGCAGTGAAGACAGGGGGACCCACAACTATGGCTACACCTTC,CASSEDRGTHNYGYTF
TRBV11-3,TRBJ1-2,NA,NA,TGTGCCAGCAGCCCAGGAGGGGACTATGGCTACACCTTC,CASSPGGDYGYTF
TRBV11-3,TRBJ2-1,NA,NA,TGTGCCAGCAGCTTAGGGAGGAATGAGCAGTTCTTC,CASSLGRNEQFF
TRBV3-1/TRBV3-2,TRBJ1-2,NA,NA,TGTGCCAGCATTCCTTATGGCTACACCTTC,CASIPYGYTF
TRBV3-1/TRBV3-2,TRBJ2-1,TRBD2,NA,TGTGCCAGCAGCCATGCGGGGGGGCCTTACAATGAGCAGTTCTTC,CASSHAGGPYNEQFF
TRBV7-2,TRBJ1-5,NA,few,TGTGCCAGCAGCGCAGGGGAGACAGTTCAGCCCCAGCATTTT,CASSAGETVQPQHF
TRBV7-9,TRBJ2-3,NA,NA,TGTGCCAGCAGCTCCGATACTATCAGAGATACGCAGTATTTT,CASSSDTIRDTQYF
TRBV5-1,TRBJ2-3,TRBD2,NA,TGCGCCAGCAGCGAGACGGGAGGGCCCGAAGATACGCAGTATTTT,CASSETGGPEDTQYF